Listed below are T cell receptor beta chains from one sample, sequenced in a study of T-cell memory formation after mild COVID-19. From the 5' RACE reads, TCRdb called clonotypes with MiXCR, one entry per CDR3 protein. The sample records about 270,000 distinct CDR3 sequences, over 15% being singletons. The sequenced sample was PBMCs or a T cell subset sorted from them (not recorded which). All receptors come from a man younger than 35 who had mild COVID-19 (a few samples of this study predate the infection). Cell type and time point are not known. The CDR3 runs from the conserved cysteine through the conserved F or W. The D gene is left open where the match is weak. Not all rows give a size; the values are once, few, many and, for expanded clones, a class.

len: 14; v_gene: TRBV4-1; d_gene: TRBD1; j_gene: TRBJ1-5; abundance: -; CDR3nt: TGCGCCAGCAGCCAACCACAGGGGACCCAGCCCCAGCATTTT; CDR3aa: CASSQPQGTQPQHF
len: 15; v_gene: TRBV7-9; d_gene: -; j_gene: TRBJ2-3; abundance: -; CDR3nt: TGTGCCAGCAGCTTAGGTACAGTCCGCACAGATACGCAGTATTTT; CDR3aa: CASSLGTVRTDTQYF
len: 15; v_gene: TRBV28; d_gene: TRBD1; j_gene: TRBJ2-1; abundance: -; CDR3nt: TGTGCCAGCAGTGACCCCGGGACAGCGTACAATGAGCAGTTCTTC; CDR3aa: CASSDPGTAYNEQFF
len: 14; v_gene: TRBV19; d_gene: TRBD1; j_gene: TRBJ1-1; abundance: many; CDR3nt: TGTGCCAGTACACCCGGGCAGGGGGTTACTGAAGCTTTCTTT; CDR3aa: CASTPGQGVTEAFF
len: 14; v_gene: TRBV20-1; d_gene: -; j_gene: TRBJ2-5; abundance: -; CDR3nt: TGCAGTGCTAGAGGTCGACTAGTAAGAGAGACCCAGTACTTC; CDR3aa: CSARGRLVRETQYF
len: 16; v_gene: TRBV14; d_gene: -; j_gene: TRBJ2-3; abundance: -; CDR3nt: TGTGCCAGCAGCCAAGGGTCCAGCCCTATCACAGATACGCAGTATTTT; CDR3aa: CASSQGSSPITDTQYF
len: 16; v_gene: TRBV18; d_gene: -; j_gene: TRBJ1-2; abundance: few; CDR3nt: TGTGCCAGCTCACGATCAGACAGTTCTTCTAACTATGGCTACACCTTC; CDR3aa: CASSRSDSSSNYGYTF
len: 15; v_gene: TRBV11-2; d_gene: TRBD2; j_gene: TRBJ2-7; abundance: -; CDR3nt: TGTGCCAGCAGCTCGCCGGGGGGACTCTTCTACGAGCAGTACTTC; CDR3aa: CASSSPGGLFYEQYF
len: 15; v_gene: TRBV30; d_gene: TRBD1; j_gene: TRBJ1-4; abundance: few; CDR3nt: TGTGCCTGGAGGGGGGGACAGCCAACTAATGAAAAACTGTTTTTT; CDR3aa: CAWRGGQPTNEKLFF
len: 15; v_gene: TRBV7-9; d_gene: -; j_gene: TRBJ1-1; abundance: -; CDR3nt: TGTGCCAGCACCACCACGGGAGGGGCAAACACTGAAGCTTTCTTT; CDR3aa: CASTTTGGANTEAFF
len: 16; v_gene: TRBV27; d_gene: -; j_gene: TRBJ2-3; abundance: -; CDR3nt: TGTGCCAGCAGGCATTACAGTCTGGGTAGCACAGATACGCAGTATTTT; CDR3aa: CASRHYSLGSTDTQYF
len: 16; v_gene: TRBV28; d_gene: TRBD1; j_gene: TRBJ2-1; abundance: few; CDR3nt: TGTGCCAGCACCACAGCCGGGACAGGGGAGTACAATGAGCAGTTCTTC; CDR3aa: CASTTAGTGEYNEQFF
len: 15; v_gene: TRBV6-1; d_gene: -; j_gene: TRBJ1-2; abundance: -; CDR3nt: TGTGCCAGCAGTGAAGGGGCGGGCCCCGGCTATGGCTACACCTTC; CDR3aa: CASSEGAGPGYGYTF
len: 13; v_gene: TRBV10-2; d_gene: TRBD2; j_gene: TRBJ2-1; abundance: -; CDR3nt: TGCGCCAGCAGCCTAGCGGGGGCCGATGAGCAGTTCTTC; CDR3aa: CASSLAGADEQFF
len: 13; v_gene: TRBV5-1; d_gene: -; j_gene: TRBJ1-1; abundance: few; CDR3nt: TGCGCCAGCAGCCCCCACAGGGAAACTGAAGCTTTCTTT; CDR3aa: CASSPHRETEAFF